This T cell receptor (beta chain) derives from a study of beta chain features in type 1 diabetes. This CDR3 has 17 residues. The trim removed 0 bases at V and 0 bases at J, leaving 5 bases unmatched. Germline values: CDR1 SGHNT, CDR2 YYREEE (reference sequence). In regard to this clone: Its antigen is unknown.

As every portion of the isolated RNA was reverse transcribed, the sequencing read expressed TCRB transcripts. Clones were read by immunoSEQ multiplex PCR, and TCRdb kept only the in-frame ones, dropping some. Of hundreds of thousands of clones listed, roughly 13% were seen once; the top ten hold just under 0.04%. Study-level findings and limits: Patients with Type 1 diabetes showed moderately but significantly shorter TCRB CDR3s in all four CD4+ subsets.

The J gene is TRBJ2-1, the V gene TRBV5-4, with 8 bases fitting TRBD2. This receptor was obtained from a young man with type 1 diabetes. Sample: naive CD4+ T cells from blood. CDR3: CASSLGVGTSSYNEQFF. The CDR3 DNA is TGTGCCAGCAGCTTGGGTGTCGGGACTAGCTCCTACAATGAGCAGTTCTTC. Full variable domain (outside the CDR3, taken from reference TRBV5-4 and TRBJ2-1): ETGVTQSPTHLIKTRGQQVTLRCSSQSGHNTVSWYQQALGQGPQFIFQYYREEENGRGNFPPRFSGLQFPNYSSELNVNALELDDSALYLCASSLGVGTSSYNEQFFGPGTRLTVL.